These T cell receptor beta chains were read from a single sample in a study of cytomegalovirus exposure and HLA in healthy donors. TCRdb's table, derived via immunoSEQ multiplex PCR, lists solely in-frame clones and lacks some. The table has 95,000 to 150,000 clones, over 60% seen once. Sequenced sample: PBMCs. All receptors derive from a man in his sixties in good health and CMV-seropositive. The conserved cysteine and the conserved F or W are not part of the CDR3 here. A D gene is named only where the DNA matches it firmly.

D gene,CDR3 length,J gene,V gene,CDR3 protein
TRBD1,13,TRBJ1-1,TRBV4-2,ASSHHGQGNGEAF
TRBD1,12,TRBJ2-2,TRBV27,ASNQNRGTGELF
NA,11,TRBJ1-2,TRBV27,ASTSAGFYGYT
TRBD2,14,TRBJ2-2,TRBV5-1,ASSPLAGGQTGELF
NA,10,TRBJ1-5,TRBV5-1,DGAEGNQPQH
NA,12,TRBJ2-7,TRBV15,ATSRDLVSYEQY
NA,14,TRBJ2-4,TRBV7-6,ASSLEFGQGSNIQY
NA,12,TRBJ1-5,TRBV27,ASSFLGGLQPQH
NA,11,TRBJ1-5,TRBV9,ASSPGYGQPQH
TRBD2,15,TRBJ2-7,TRBV5-8,ASSLARTSGGAYEQY
TRBD1,14,TRBJ1-6,TRBV5-4,ASSSLRGQVISPLH
NA,13,TRBJ1-1,TRBV6-5,ASSYSNRVDTEAF
NA,12,TRBJ2-7,TRBV6-5,ASSYAGISYEQY
TRBD2,12,TRBJ2-7,TRBV10-3,AIGRGGLSDEQY
TRBD1,13,TRBJ2-7,TRBV19,ASTRGNIGNYEQY
TRBD2,16,TRBJ2-7,TRBV5-5,ASSLDVSLRGGSYEQY
NA,9,TRBJ2-3,TRBV20-1,SIQLTDTQY
TRBD1,13,TRBJ1-2,TRBV28,ASSFRGQVDYGYT
NA,14,TRBJ1-2,TRBV28,ASSLWGEGSGYGYT
NA,13,TRBJ2-4,TRBV6-5,ASSYSGETKNIQY
NA,13,TRBJ1-2,TRBV18,ASSPTTLADYGYT
TRBD2,14,TRBJ2-6,TRBV18,ASSTSGGTGANVLT
TRBD1,14,TRBJ1-2,TRBV5-6,ASSAADRATRGGYT
TRBD1,15,TRBJ1-2,TRBV5-1,ASSLAGDRQFPYGYT
TRBD1,14,TRBJ1-4,TRBV5-1,ASGITGAETNEKLF
TRBD2,11,TRBJ2-3,TRBV9,ASKRGDMDTQY
TRBD1,10,TRBJ1-1,TRBV9,ASLQGWTEAF
TRBD2,14,TRBJ2-1,TRBV2,ASSERGLAAYNEQF
TRBD1,12,TRBJ2-1,TRBV5-1,ASSSRPQGGGQF
NA,13,TRBJ2-5,TRBV18,ASSSFTGTQETQY
NA,11,TRBJ1-5,TRBV14,ASSQELTSSQH
TRBD2,13,TRBJ2-7,TRBV4-2,ASSQERGSSYEQY
NA,11,TRBJ2-3,TRBV7-9,ASSLGTIDTQY
TRBD1,16,TRBJ1-5,TRBV27,ASSLGRQGTLSNQPQH
NA,10,TRBJ2-7,TRBV25-1,ASSDSLREQY
NA,13,TRBJ1-3,TRBV19,ASSILVPGGNTIY
NA,13,TRBJ2-7,TRBV7-6,ASSPWGGASYEQY
NA,13,TRBJ1-3,TRBV25-1,ASSDASSSGNTIY
TRBD1,9,TRBJ1-1,TRBV6-1,ASRDRGEAF
NA,14,TRBJ2-3,TRBV11-2,ASSTEGGPPTDTQY
NA,11,TRBJ1-6,TRBV19,ASRQLYNSPLH
TRBD1,12,TRBJ1-1,TRBV11-2,ASSLRTGVTEAF
NA,14,TRBJ1-1,TRBV5-1,ASSPRREALNTEAF
TRBD1,13,TRBJ1-5,TRBV7-2,ASSLSTGAHQPQH
TRBD1,14,TRBJ1-3,TRBV23-1,ASSHPSPGQGNTIY
TRBD1,11,TRBJ1-2,TRBV30,AWSVDRLYGYT
NA,11,TRBJ1-1,TRBV30,AWSSGYGTEAF
TRBD1,11,TRBJ1-2,TRBV29-1,SVVDRGGGGYT
TRBD2,15,TRBJ2-3,TRBV4-1,ASSQPRTRSGLDTQY
TRBD1,10,TRBJ2-1,TRBV29-1,SVGTGDNEQF
TRBD2,14,TRBJ2-1,TRBV28,ASSFGRTSGYNEQF
NA,10,TRBJ2-7,TRBV5-4,ASSLRGTEQY
NA,11,TRBJ2-7,TRBV6-5,ASSYSTVYEQY
NA,11,TRBJ1-2,TRBV27,ASSFRAGNGYT
NA,13,TRBJ1-2,TRBV6-1,ASSEALGGFGGYT